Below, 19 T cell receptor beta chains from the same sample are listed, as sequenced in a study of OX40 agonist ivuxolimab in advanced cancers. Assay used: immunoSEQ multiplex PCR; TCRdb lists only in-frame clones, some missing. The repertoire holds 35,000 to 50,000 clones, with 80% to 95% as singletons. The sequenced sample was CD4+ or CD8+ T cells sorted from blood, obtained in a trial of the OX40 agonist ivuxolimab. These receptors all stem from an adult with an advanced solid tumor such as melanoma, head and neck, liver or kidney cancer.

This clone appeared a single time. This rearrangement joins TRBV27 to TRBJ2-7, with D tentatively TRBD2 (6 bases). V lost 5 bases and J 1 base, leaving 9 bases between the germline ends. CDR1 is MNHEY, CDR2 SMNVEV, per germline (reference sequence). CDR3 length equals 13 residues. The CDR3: CASSQTSSYEQYF. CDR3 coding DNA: TGTGCCAGCAGTCAGACTAGTTCCTACGAGCAGTACTTC.

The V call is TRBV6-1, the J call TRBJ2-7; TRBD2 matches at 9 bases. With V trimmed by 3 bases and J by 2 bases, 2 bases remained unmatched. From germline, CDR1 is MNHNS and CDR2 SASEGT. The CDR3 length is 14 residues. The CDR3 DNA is TGTGCCAGCAGTGAGGGCGGGAGGGCCTACGAGCAGTACTTC. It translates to CASSEGGRAYEQYF.

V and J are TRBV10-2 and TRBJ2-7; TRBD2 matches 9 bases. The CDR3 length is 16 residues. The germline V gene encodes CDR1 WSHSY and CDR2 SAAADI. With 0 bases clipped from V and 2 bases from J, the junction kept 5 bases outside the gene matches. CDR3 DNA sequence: TGCGCCAGCAGTGAGTCGATGGGGACTAGCCCCTACGAGCAGTACTTC. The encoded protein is CASSESMGTSPYEQYF.

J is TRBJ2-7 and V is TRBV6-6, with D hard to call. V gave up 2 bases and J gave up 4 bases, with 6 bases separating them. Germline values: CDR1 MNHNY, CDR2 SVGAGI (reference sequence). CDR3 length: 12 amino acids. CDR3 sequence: CASSYNVYEQYF. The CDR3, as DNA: TGTGCCAGCAGTTACAACGTTTACGAGCAGTACTTC.

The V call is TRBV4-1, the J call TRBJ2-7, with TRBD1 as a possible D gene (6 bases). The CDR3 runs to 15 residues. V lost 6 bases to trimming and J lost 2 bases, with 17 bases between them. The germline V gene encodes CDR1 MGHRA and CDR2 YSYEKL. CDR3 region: CASSPDPDRAYEQYF. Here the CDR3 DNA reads TGCGCCAGCAGTCCCGATCCGGACAGAGCCTACGAGCAGTACTTC.

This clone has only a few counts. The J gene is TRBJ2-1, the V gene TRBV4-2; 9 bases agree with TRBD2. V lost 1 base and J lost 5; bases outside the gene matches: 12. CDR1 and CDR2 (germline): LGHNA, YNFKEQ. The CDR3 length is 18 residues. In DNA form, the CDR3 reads TGTGCCAGCAGCCAAGGAGTGTTAGCGGGAGACCCTAACAATGAGCAGTTCTTC. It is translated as CASSQGVLAGDPNNEQFF.

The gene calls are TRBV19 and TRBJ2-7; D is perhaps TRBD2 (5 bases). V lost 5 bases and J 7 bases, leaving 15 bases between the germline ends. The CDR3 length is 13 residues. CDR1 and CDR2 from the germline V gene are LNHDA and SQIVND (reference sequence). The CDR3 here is CASSPGLYWEQYF. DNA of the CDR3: TGTGCCAGTAGTCCCGGACTGTATTGGGAGCAGTACTTC.

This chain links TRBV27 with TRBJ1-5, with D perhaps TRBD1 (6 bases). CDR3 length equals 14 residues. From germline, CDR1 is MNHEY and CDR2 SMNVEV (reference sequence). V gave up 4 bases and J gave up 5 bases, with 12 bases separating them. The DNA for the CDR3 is TGTGCCAGCAGTTCTGGGGGACACTATCAGCCCCAGCATTTT. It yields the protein CASSSGGHYQPQHF.

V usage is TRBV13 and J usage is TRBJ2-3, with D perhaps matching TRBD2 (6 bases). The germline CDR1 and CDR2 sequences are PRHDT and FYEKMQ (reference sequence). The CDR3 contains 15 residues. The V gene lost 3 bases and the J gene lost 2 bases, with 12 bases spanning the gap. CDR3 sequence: CASSFRLVATDTQYF. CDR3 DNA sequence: TGTGCCAGCAGCTTCCGACTAGTGGCCACAGATACGCAGTATTTT. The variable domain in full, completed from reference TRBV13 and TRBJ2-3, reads AAGVIQSPRHLIKEKRETATLKCYPIPRHDTVYWYQQGPGQDPQFLISFYEKMQSDKGSIPDRFSAQQFSDYHSELNMSSLELGDSALYFCASSFRLVATDTQYFGPGTRLTVL.

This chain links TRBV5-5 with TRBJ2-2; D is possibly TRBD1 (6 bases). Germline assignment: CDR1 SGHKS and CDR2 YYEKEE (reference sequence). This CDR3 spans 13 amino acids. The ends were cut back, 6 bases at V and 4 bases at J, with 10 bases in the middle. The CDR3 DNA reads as TGTGCCAGCATACAGGGAGCCACCGGGGAGCTGTTTTTT. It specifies CASIQGATGELFF.

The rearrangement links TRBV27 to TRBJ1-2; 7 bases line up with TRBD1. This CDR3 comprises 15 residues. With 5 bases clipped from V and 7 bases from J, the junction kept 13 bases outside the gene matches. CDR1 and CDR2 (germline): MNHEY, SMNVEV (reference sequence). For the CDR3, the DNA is TGTGCCAGCAGTGACCGAAAACAGGGGATGACTGGCTACACCTTC. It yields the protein CASSDRKQGMTGYTF.

The chain's CDR3 is CATSLTGTGVNQPQHF. The CDR3, as DNA: TGTGCCACCAGCCTTACTGGGACAGGGGTCAATCAGCCCCAGCATTTT. This chain connects TRBV15 to TRBJ1-5, with 10 bases that match TRBD1. With 5 bases clipped from V and 3 bases from J, the junction kept 7 bases outside the gene matches. Looked up from germline, CDR1 is LNHNV and CDR2 is YYDKDF (reference sequence). The CDR3 spans 16 residues.

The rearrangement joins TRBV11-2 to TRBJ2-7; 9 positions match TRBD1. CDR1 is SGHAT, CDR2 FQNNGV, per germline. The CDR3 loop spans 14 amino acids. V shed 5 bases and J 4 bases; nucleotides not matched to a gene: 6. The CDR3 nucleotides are TGTGCCAGCAGCGTAACCGGGACAGGGTACGAGCAGTACTTC. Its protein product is CASSVTGTGYEQYF.

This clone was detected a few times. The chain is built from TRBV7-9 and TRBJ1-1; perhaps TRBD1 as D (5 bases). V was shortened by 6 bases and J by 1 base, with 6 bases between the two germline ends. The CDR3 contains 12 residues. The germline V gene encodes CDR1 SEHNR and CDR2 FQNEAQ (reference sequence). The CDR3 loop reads CASSGTNTEAFF. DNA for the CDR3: TGTGCCAGCAGTGGGACGAACACTGAAGCTTTCTTT. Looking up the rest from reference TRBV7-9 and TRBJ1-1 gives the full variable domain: DTGVSQNPRHKITKRGQNVTFRCDPISEHNRLYWYRQTLGQGPEFLTYFQNEAQLEKSRLLSDRFSAERPKGSFSTLEIQRTEQGDSAMYLCASSGTNTEAFFGQGTRLTVV.

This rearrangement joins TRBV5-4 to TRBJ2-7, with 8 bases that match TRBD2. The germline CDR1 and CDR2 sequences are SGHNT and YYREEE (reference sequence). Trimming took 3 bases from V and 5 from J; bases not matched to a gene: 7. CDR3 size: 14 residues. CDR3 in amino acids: CASSSQAGGHEQYF. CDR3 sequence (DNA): TGTGCCAGCAGCTCCCAGGCGGGAGGTCACGAGCAGTACTTC.

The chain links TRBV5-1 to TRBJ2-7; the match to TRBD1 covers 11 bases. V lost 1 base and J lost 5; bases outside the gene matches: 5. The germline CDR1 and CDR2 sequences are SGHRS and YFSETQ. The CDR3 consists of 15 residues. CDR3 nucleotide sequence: TGCGCCAGCAGCTTGAACGGACAGGGGGCCCACGAGCAGTACTTC. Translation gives CASSLNGQGAHEQYF.

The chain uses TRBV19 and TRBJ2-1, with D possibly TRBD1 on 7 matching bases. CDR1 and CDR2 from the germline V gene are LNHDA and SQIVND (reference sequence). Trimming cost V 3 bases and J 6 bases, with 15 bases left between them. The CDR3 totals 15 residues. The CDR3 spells CASSIQGGLVNEQFF. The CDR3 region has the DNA TGTGCCAGTAGTATCCAGGGGGGACTGGTCAATGAGCAGTTCTTC.

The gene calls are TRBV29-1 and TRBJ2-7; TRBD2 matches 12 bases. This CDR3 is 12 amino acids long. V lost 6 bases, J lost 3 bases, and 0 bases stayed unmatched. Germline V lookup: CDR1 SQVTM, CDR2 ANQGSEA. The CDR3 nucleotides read TGCAGCGTGACTAGCGGGAGCTACGAGCAGTACTTC. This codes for CSVTSGSYEQYF.

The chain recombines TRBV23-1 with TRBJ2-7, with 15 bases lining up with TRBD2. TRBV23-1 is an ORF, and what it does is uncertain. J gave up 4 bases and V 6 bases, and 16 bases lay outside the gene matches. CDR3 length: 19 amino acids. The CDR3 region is CASSQIGDGTSGRHYEQYF. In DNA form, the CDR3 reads TGCGCCAGCAGCCAAATAGGGGACGGGACTAGCGGGAGGCATTACGAGCAGTACTTC.